This passage covers 2 T cell receptor beta chains from one sample sequenced in a study of shared clonotypes between healthy human individuals. Clones were sequenced by immunoSEQ multiplex PCR, and TCRdb holds only the in-frame ones, with some missing. The sample carries around 2.3 million clones, approximately 94% recorded once. Sequencing was carried out using naive CD4+ T cells sorted from blood. Documented subset: CD45RA+ positively selected. Receptors originate from a man aged 18 to 30 in good health.

The rearrangement joins TRBV6-6 to TRBJ1-1; 7 bases agree with TRBD1. V trimming: 2 bases; J trimming: 6 bases; junction bases outside the gene matches: 6. This CDR3 comprises 14 residues. Germline V gene lookup returns CDR1 MNHNY and CDR2 SVGAGI (reference sequence). The DNA of the CDR3 is TGTGCCAGCAGTTACATTACCAGGGGGTCTGAAGCTTTCTTT. Translating it yields CASSYITRGSEAFF.

V and J are TRBV28 and TRBJ1-2, with unresolved D. The CDR3 consists of 14 residues. Looked up from germline, CDR1 is MDHEN and CDR2 is SYDVKM. Trimming pared 2 bases from V and 1 base from J, leaving 8 bases between. The CDR3 region is CASSLPGFNYGYTF. The CDR3 DNA follows: TGTGCCAGCAGTTTACCCGGCTTTAACTATGGCTACACCTTC.